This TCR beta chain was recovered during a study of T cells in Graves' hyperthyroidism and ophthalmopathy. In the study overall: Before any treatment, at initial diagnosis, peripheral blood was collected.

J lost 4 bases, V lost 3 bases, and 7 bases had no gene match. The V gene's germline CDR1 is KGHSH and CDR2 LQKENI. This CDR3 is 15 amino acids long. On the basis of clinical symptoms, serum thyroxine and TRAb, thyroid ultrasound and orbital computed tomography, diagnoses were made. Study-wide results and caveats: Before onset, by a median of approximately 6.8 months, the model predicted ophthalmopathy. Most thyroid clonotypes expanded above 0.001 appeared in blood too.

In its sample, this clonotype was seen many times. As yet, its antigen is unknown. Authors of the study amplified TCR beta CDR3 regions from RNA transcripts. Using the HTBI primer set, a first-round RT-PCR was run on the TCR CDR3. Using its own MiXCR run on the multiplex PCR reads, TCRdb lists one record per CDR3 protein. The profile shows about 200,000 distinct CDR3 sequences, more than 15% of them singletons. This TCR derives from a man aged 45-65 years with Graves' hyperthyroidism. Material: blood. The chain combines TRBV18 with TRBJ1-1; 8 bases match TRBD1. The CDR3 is CASSPSGGELTEAFF. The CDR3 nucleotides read TGTGCCAGCTCACCCTCAGGGGGCGAGCTCACTGAAGCTTTCTTT. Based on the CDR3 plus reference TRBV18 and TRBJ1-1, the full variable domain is NAGVMQNPRHLVRRRGQEARLRCSPMKGHSHVYWYRQLPEEGLKFMVYLQKENIIDESGMPKERFSAEFPKEGPSILRIQQVVRGDSAAYFCASSPSGGELTEAFFGQGTRLTVV.